This T cell receptor (beta chain) was recovered during a study of T cell responses to AZD1222 COVID-19 vaccine. Across the study: Pooled samples include second doses given at about 4 or 12 weeks. Study-wide findings and caveats: Close to half of all spike-specific TCRs reportedly target regions of the variants that are unmutated. Compared with day 0, the breadth and depth of the Spike-specific TCR repertoire rose significantly after two doses of AZD1222. Baseline antibody screening turned up just a handful of seropositive AZD1222 recipients.

Germline assignment: CDR1 WNHNN and CDR2 SYGVQD (reference sequence). The CDR3 is made up of 16 amino acids. The V segment lost 5 bases and the J segment 2 bases; nucleotides outside the gene matches: 11. Assay used: immunoSEQ multiplex PCR; TCRdb lists only in-frame clones, some missing. In the table there are some 100,000 clones, roughly 91% of which are singletons. This clone has ten or more counts. Its antigen is not known. Sequenced material: peripheral blood, taken on day 0 of AZD1222 vaccination. The receptor comes from an adult in good health. The chain employs TRBV10-1 and TRBJ2-7, with 8 bases fitting TRBD2. In nucleotides, the CDR3 is TGCGCCAGCAGTCCAGGGCATAGCGGGACCCCCTACGAGCAGTACTTC. Translated, it gives CASSPGHSGTPYEQYF.